A selection of T cell receptor beta chains follows, all from one sample in a study of blood T cell repertoires in COVID-19. Clones were sequenced by immunoSEQ multiplex PCR, and TCRdb holds only the in-frame ones, with some missing. The sample carries about 270,000 clones, under 90% recorded once. Sequencing input: PBMCs or T cells enriched from blood (not recorded which). The receptors derive from a woman aged 55-69 years who had recovered from COVID-19. Both conserved end residues are part of each CDR3. A D gene is named only where the DNA matches it firmly. Part of the rows lack a size; the others show once, few, many or a class for expanded clones.

V: TRBV11-3
length: 13
D: -
size: -
J: TRBJ2-1
DNA: TGTGCCAGCAGCTTAGCGAGCTACAATGAGCAGTTCTTC
CDR3: CASSLASYNEQFF

V: TRBV30
length: 15
D: TRBD2
size: once
J: TRBJ2-1
DNA: TGTGCCTGGAATCTTGGCCTAGCGGGCTACAATGAGCAGTTCTTC
CDR3: CAWNLGLAGYNEQFF

V: TRBV10-1
length: 14
D: -
size: few
J: TRBJ2-7
DNA: TGCGCCAGCAGTGAGTATAACTCGTTCGAGGAGCAGTACTTC
CDR3: CASSEYNSFEEQYF

V: TRBV3-1/TRBV3-2
length: 14
D: TRBD1
size: -
J: TRBJ1-1
DNA: TGTGCCAGCAGCCAATCAGGGGGTATGGATGAAGCTTTCTTT
CDR3: CASSQSGGMDEAFF

V: TRBV27
length: 17
D: -
size: -
J: TRBJ1-3
DNA: TGTGCCAGCAGTGCCTCGCCGGGGGGGATCTCTGGAAACACCATATATTTT
CDR3: CASSASPGGISGNTIYF

V: TRBV6-5
length: 15
D: -
size: -
J: TRBJ1-5
DNA: TGTGCCAGCAGTTACTCCCACCTAGACAATCAGCCCCAGCATTTT
CDR3: CASSYSHLDNQPQHF

V: TRBV7-2
length: 16
D: -
size: -
J: TRBJ1-5
DNA: TGTGCCAGCAGCTTAAGTGTACAGGGTCGCAATCAGCCCCAGCATTTT
CDR3: CASSLSVQGRNQPQHF

V: TRBV30
length: 16
D: -
size: -
J: TRBJ1-6
DNA: TGTGCCTGGAGCGGAGGGGAGGAGTCCTATAATTCACCCCTCCACTTT
CDR3: CAWSGGEESYNSPLHF

V: TRBV7-9
length: 13
D: TRBD1
size: few
J: TRBJ1-1
DNA: TGTGCCAGCAGGAAACAGGGGAGGACTGAAGCTTTCTTT
CDR3: CASRKQGRTEAFF

V: TRBV27
length: 15
D: -
size: once
J: TRBJ2-3
DNA: TGTGCCAGCAGTTTAGGGACACCGCGCACAGATACGCAGTATTTT
CDR3: CASSLGTPRTDTQYF

V: TRBV7-9
length: 14
D: TRBD2
size: many
J: TRBJ2-3
DNA: TGTGCCAGCAGCTCGGGGGGATATGGAGATACGCAGTATTTT
CDR3: CASSSGGYGDTQYF

V: TRBV11-1
length: 18
D: TRBD2
size: -
J: TRBJ2-1
DNA: TGTGCCAGCAGCTTAGCGGTGCTAGCGGGGGGGTTTTACAATGAGCAGTTCTTC
CDR3: CASSLAVLAGGFYNEQFF

V: TRBV7-8
length: 13
D: TRBD1
size: -
J: TRBJ2-7
DNA: TGTGCCAGCAGCTTAACAGGGGCCTACGAGCAGTACTTC
CDR3: CASSLTGAYEQYF

V: TRBV14
length: 19
D: -
size: -
J: TRBJ1-5
DNA: TGTGCCAGCAGCCAAGACGGTTGGGAGGGCTCCTATAGCAATCAGCCCCAGCATTTT
CDR3: CASSQDGWEGSYSNQPQHF

V: TRBV30
length: 15
D: -
size: -
J: TRBJ1-3
DNA: TGTGCCTGGAGAGCTCTATCGGGTGGAGGAAACACCATATATTTT
CDR3: CAWRALSGGGNTIYF

V: TRBV12-3/TRBV12-4
length: 13
D: -
size: once
J: TRBJ2-1
DNA: TGTGCCAGCAGACCGGGACTCTACAATGAGCAGTTCTTC
CDR3: CASRPGLYNEQFF

V: TRBV25-1
length: 17
D: TRBD1
size: -
J: TRBJ2-1
DNA: TGTGCCAGCAGTGAATACCACGGGACAGGGTACCCGAGCGGACTGTTCTTC
CDR3: CASSEYHGTGYPSGLFF

V: TRBV7-6
length: 15
D: -
size: once
J: TRBJ1-6
DNA: TGTGCCAGCAGCTTAGTTCGGGGAGGGGATTCACCCCTCCACTTT
CDR3: CASSLVRGGDSPLHF

V: TRBV27
length: 13
D: -
size: -
J: TRBJ1-1
DNA: TGTGCCAGCAGTTTCATGAGCGGGGCTGAAGCTTTCTTT
CDR3: CASSFMSGAEAFF

V: TRBV6-5
length: 15
D: TRBD2
size: -
J: TRBJ2-1
DNA: TGTGCCACCCAGGGGCTAGCGGGAGGGGTCCATGAGCAGTTCTTC
CDR3: CATQGLAGGVHEQFF

V: TRBV28
length: 16
D: -
size: -
J: TRBJ1-6
DNA: TGTGCCAGCAGTTTAACGCCTGGGGGGAGTAATTCACCCCTCCACTTT
CDR3: CASSLTPGGSNSPLHF

V: TRBV27
length: 15
D: -
size: -
J: TRBJ1-2
DNA: TGTGCCAGCAGTTTAAAGCCGGGAGGGAGGGGTGGCTACACCTTC
CDR3: CASSLKPGGRGGYTF

V: TRBV11-2
length: 15
D: -
size: -
J: TRBJ2-3
DNA: TGTGCCAGCAGCTCCCCCGGCGGCGCAGGGGATACGCAGTATTTT
CDR3: CASSSPGGAGDTQYF

V: TRBV7-3
length: 14
D: TRBD1
size: -
J: TRBJ1-2
DNA: TGTGCCAGCAGCTTCGACAGGGGTTCGGGTGGCTACACCTTC
CDR3: CASSFDRGSGGYTF

V: TRBV6-5
length: 15
D: TRBD1
size: -
J: TRBJ2-2
DNA: TGTGCCAGCAGGACCGGGACAGACTTCACCGGGGAGCTGTTTTTT
CDR3: CASRTGTDFTGELFF

V: TRBV5-4
length: 13
D: -
size: -
J: TRBJ1-3
DNA: TGTGCCAGCGGCCCCGGGTCGGGAAACACCATATATTTT
CDR3: CASGPGSGNTIYF

V: TRBV5-1
length: 14
D: -
size: -
J: TRBJ2-7
DNA: TGCGCCAGCAGCTCGAGGACTACAACCCACGAGCAGTACTTC
CDR3: CASSSRTTTHEQYF

V: TRBV6-5
length: 15
D: TRBD1
size: few
J: TRBJ1-5
DNA: TGTGCCAGCAGGGCCTTGGAGGGGGCCCAGTCGCCCCAGCATTTT
CDR3: CASRALEGAQSPQHF

V: TRBV7-8
length: 15
D: -
size: -
J: TRBJ1-2
DNA: TGTGCCAGCACCTCCCGGGCGGGTTCTAACTATGGCTACACCTTC
CDR3: CASTSRAGSNYGYTF

V: TRBV19
length: 14
D: -
size: -
J: TRBJ2-1
DNA: TGTGCCAGTAGTACCCCGGGACTCCAAAGAGAGCAGTTCTTC
CDR3: CASSTPGLQREQFF

V: TRBV19
length: 14
D: TRBD1
size: -
J: TRBJ1-1
DNA: TGTGCCAGTAGTAGAGGGACAGTCCGAACTGAAGCTTTCTTT
CDR3: CASSRGTVRTEAFF

V: TRBV5-6
length: 15
D: TRBD2
size: -
J: TRBJ2-1
DNA: TGTGCCAGCAGCTTGGCGTCTAGCGGACACAATGAGCAGTTCTTC
CDR3: CASSLASSGHNEQFF

V: TRBV24-1
length: 19
D: TRBD1
size: -
J: TRBJ2-1
DNA: TGTGCCACCAGTGAAGTCCCGGGACAGGGGGCTGGCGGGTACAATGAGCAGTTCTTC
CDR3: CATSEVPGQGAGGYNEQFF

V: TRBV2
length: 12
D: TRBD2
size: -
J: TRBJ2-1
DNA: TGTGCCAGCAGTCTACAAGCGGGGGGGCAGTTCTTC
CDR3: CASSLQAGGQFF

V: TRBV30
length: 12
D: -
size: once
J: TRBJ1-2
DNA: TGTGCCTGGAGTGGGGGGGTGGCTGGCTACACCTTC
CDR3: CAWSGGVAGYTF

V: TRBV15
length: 13
D: -
size: -
J: TRBJ2-5
DNA: TGTGCCACCAGCAGTCGTCTAGCGGAGACCCAGTACTTC
CDR3: CATSSRLAETQYF

V: TRBV9
length: 13
D: -
size: -
J: TRBJ1-3
DNA: TGTGCCAGCAGCCTCCGACAGGAGCACACCATATATTTT
CDR3: CASSLRQEHTIYF

V: TRBV7-6
length: 13
D: -
size: -
J: TRBJ2-3
DNA: TGTGCCAGCAGCTCCCGACTCGCAGATACGCAGTATTTT
CDR3: CASSSRLADTQYF

V: TRBV7-3
length: 15
D: -
size: -
J: TRBJ2-6
DNA: TGTGCCAGCAGCTTAAGCAGATCCGGGGCCAACGTCCTGACTTTC
CDR3: CASSLSRSGANVLTF

V: TRBV5-5
length: 14
D: -
size: -
J: TRBJ1-5
DNA: TGTGCCAGCAGCCTTAGGATGGGGCCTCAGCCCCAGCATTTT
CDR3: CASSLRMGPQPQHF

V: TRBV3-1/TRBV3-2
length: 13
D: -
size: few
J: TRBJ1-2
DNA: TGTGCCAGCAGCCAAGAACTTACCTATGGCTACACCTTC
CDR3: CASSQELTYGYTF

V: TRBV18
length: 16
D: TRBD1
size: -
J: TRBJ2-7
DNA: TGTGCCAGCTCACCAGTAGAAAACAGGGGAAGCTACGAGCAGTACTTC
CDR3: CASSPVENRGSYEQYF

V: TRBV4-1
length: 19
D: TRBD2
size: -
J: TRBJ2-5
DNA: TGCGCCAGCAGCCAACTTATTCCCTTCACCGGGACTAAACAAGAGACCCAGTACTTC
CDR3: CASSQLIPFTGTKQETQYF

V: TRBV20-1
length: 12
D: -
size: few
J: TRBJ1-2
DNA: TGCAGTGCTAGTAGTCAGAACTATGGCTACACCTTC
CDR3: CSASSQNYGYTF

V: TRBV13
length: 16
D: -
size: -
J: TRBJ2-5
DNA: TGTGCCAGCAGCTCCACCGGGACAACGTACCAAGAGACCCAGTACTTC
CDR3: CASSSTGTTYQETQYF

V: TRBV11-1
length: 15
D: -
size: -
J: TRBJ1-3
DNA: TGTGCCAGCAGCTTGAGCGGACCCTCTGGAAACACCATATATTTT
CDR3: CASSLSGPSGNTIYF